The clone carrying this T cell receptor beta chain was detected once. The sample comes from a study of blood T cell repertoires in COVID-19. Study summary: PBMCs, B-cell-depleted T cells, or T cells provided the cDNA or gDNA that made up the material.

This CDR3 contains 15 residues. CDR1 and CDR2 from the germline V gene are MNHEY and SVGAGI. V shed 6 bases and J shed 3 bases, with 15 bases lying between them. The participants were between about 18 and 90 years old and came from about two dozen US areas. Cohort 3 recovery required two negative PCRs, clearance, or symptom resolution. In the original workflow: Estimated nucleated cell counts came from reference gene primer amplification. Sequencing was performed with immunoSEQ multiplex PCR; in TCRdb, only in-frame clones are kept and a portion is missing. For V, J and clone size, that table is used; D and trimming come from the DNA. The sample includes 150,000 to 200,000 clones, approximately 90% seen only once; the top ten take 5% to 8.5%.

This chain uses TRBV6-5 with TRBJ1-5, with TRBD1 as a possible D gene (6 bases). The sample was PBMCs or T cells enriched from blood (not recorded which). The receptor was derived from a woman aged 50 to 65 who had recovered from COVID-19. CDR3 loop: CASRTDRYSNQPQHF. The CDR3, as DNA: TGTGCCAGCAGGACCGACAGGTACTCCAATCAGCCCCAGCATTTT.